This T cell receptor beta chain was retrieved from a study of CD8 T cells in ankylosing spondylitis. Whole-study findings and limits: Reportedly, disease-linked clones are significantly enriched in ankylosing spondylitis patients' matched synovial fluid. The study identified a TCR beta motif of several highly homologous variants that appeared characteristic of ankylosing spondylitis blood. In reactive arthritis synovial fluid and blood, some motif variants had been reported before.

There are many counts of this clonotype. The antigen is unknown. Scientists made TCR beta libraries using quantitative 5'-RACE with molecular barcodes. TCRdb re-derived calls from the 5' RACE reads in MiXCR, one entry per CDR3 protein. The table shows some 840,000 distinct CDR3 sequences, with 12% occurring only once. Trimming shortened V by 0 bases and J by 5 bases, and 8 bases separated the two germline ends. The CDR3 sequence is 14 residues long. The germline V gene encodes CDR1 LGHNA and CDR2 YNFKEQ. Sequences were obtained from blood, either unsorted or a sorted T cell fraction (not recorded which). This chain links TRBV4-2 with TRBJ2-1; the D is unclear. The sequence was collected from a male donor with ankylosing spondylitis. The CDR3 sequence: CASSQDRPDNEQFF. The CDR3 DNA reads as TGTGCCAGCAGCCAAGACCGTCCAGACAATGAGCAGTTCTTC.